One sample yielded the 24 T cell receptor beta chains listed below, sequenced in a study of T-cell memory formation after mild COVID-19. Each CDR3 protein gets one entry after TCRdb re-called the 5' RACE reads with MiXCR. The repertoire holds 100,000 to 150,000 distinct CDR3 sequences, about 16% seen once, with approximately 14% in the top ten. The specimen was PBMCs or a T cell subset sorted from them (not recorded which). The receptors come from an adult woman who had mild COVID-19 (a few samples of this study predate the infection). Cell type and time point are not known.

This clonotype came up a few times. The chain has TRBV6-5 and TRBJ2-7; 8 bases agree with TRBD1. V lost 4 bases to trimming and J lost 3 bases; unmatched junction nucleotides: 5. Germline CDR1 is MNHEY and CDR2 is SVGAGI. This CDR3 has 14 amino acids. CDR3 residues: CASSFTGTGYEQYF. The DNA for the CDR3 is TGTGCCAGCAGTTTCACCGGGACAGGCTACGAGCAGTACTTC.

This chain links TRBV20-1 with TRBJ2-5; D perhaps matches TRBD1 (5 bases). In germline, CDR1 is DFQATT, CDR2 SNEGSKA (reference sequence). Trimming cost V 0 bases and J 4 bases, with 15 bases left between them. This CDR3 is built from 15 residues. CDR3 loop: CSARDALRVGETQYF. The CDR3, as DNA: TGCAGTGCTAGAGATGCACTCAGGGTTGGAGAGACCCAGTACTTC.

J is TRBJ2-5 and V is TRBV6-5; D not certain. Germline CDR1 MNHEY, CDR2 SVGAGI. Trimming removed 6 bases at V and 4 bases at J, with 15 bases between. The CDR3 is 14 residues long. This CDR3 is CASRVTRFRETQYF. The CDR3 coding sequence is TGTGCCAGCAGAGTTACTCGGTTTCGAGAGACCCAGTACTTC.

This sequence joins TRBV30 and TRBJ2-5; D unresolved. V lost 7 bases and J lost 1, with 4 bases in between. The germline CDR1 and CDR2 sequences are GTSNPN and SVGIG (reference sequence). The CDR3 is 10 amino acids. CDR3 loop: CALGQETQYF. The CDR3 DNA reads TGTGCCTTGGGCCAAGAGACCCAGTACTTC.

In this sample, this clonotype turned up a few times. The chain couples TRBV9 to TRBJ2-1; 9 bases are a match to TRBD1. The CDR3 covers 16 residues. The germline CDR1 and CDR2 sequences are SGDLS and YYNGEE. V lost 3 bases and J lost 4; bases outside the gene matches: 8. Written as DNA, the CDR3 is TGTGCCAGCAGCGACTTCCGGGGACAGGGATACAATGAGCAGTTCTTC. Its translation: CASSDFRGQGYNEQFF.

The chain employs TRBV11-2 and TRBJ2-7, with 11 bases fitting TRBD2. This CDR3 spans 16 amino acids. CDR1 and CDR2 (germline): SGHAT, FQNNGV. Losses at the gene ends were 4 bases for V and 0 bases for J; bases not matched to a gene: 5. The chain's CDR3 is CASSSTSGKPSYEQYF. DNA of the CDR3: TGTGCCAGCAGCTCGACTAGCGGGAAACCCTCCTACGAGCAGTACTTC.

J is TRBJ2-1 and V is TRBV11-1; 7 bases map to TRBD1. There are 15 residues in the CDR3. Germline assignment: CDR1 SGHAT and CDR2 FQDESV (reference sequence). Germline trimming cut 4 bases from V and 0 bases from J; bases unmatched to any gene: 3. CDR3 bases: TGTGCCAGCAGCTCCTACAGGGGCTCCTACAATGAGCAGTTCTTC. Encoded protein: CASSSYRGSYNEQFF.

J is TRBJ2-7 and V is TRBV2; the D gene is possibly TRBD2 (5 bases). V was cut by 9 bases and J by 0 bases, with 6 bases left in between. The CDR3 loop spans 11 amino acids. Germline CDR1 and CDR2: SNHLY and FYNNEI. The CDR3 is CARGSSYEQYF. The CDR3, as DNA: TGTGCCAGAGGGAGCTCCTACGAGCAGTACTTC.

This clonotype was counted between two and nine times. This chain links TRBV7-2 with TRBJ2-5; 9 bases line up with TRBD1. J lost 5 bases, V lost 5 bases, and 3 bases had no gene match. The CDR3 sequence is 13 residues long. Germline loops: CDR1 SGHTA, CDR2 FQGNSA. For the CDR3, the DNA is TGTGCCAGCAGCAGGGACAGGGATGAGACCCAGTACTTC. Translating gives CASSRDRDETQYF.

The rearrangement uses TRBV7-9 and TRBJ1-3, with TRBD1 identical over 9 bases. CDR3 size: 16 residues. The germline V gene has CDR1 SEHNR and CDR2 FQNEAQ (reference sequence). J gave up 3 bases and V 2 bases, and 5 bases lay outside the gene matches. The CDR3 DNA reads TGTGCCAGCAGCTTAAGGGACAGGGCCCGTGGAAACACCATATATTTT. Residues: CASSLRDRARGNTIYF. Combining the CDR3 with reference TRBV7-9 and TRBJ1-3 gives the whole variable domain DTGVSQNPRHKITKRGQNVTFRCDPISEHNRLYWYRQTLGQGPEFLTYFQNEAQLEKSRLLSDRFSAERPKGSFSTLEIQRTEQGDSAMYLCASSLRDRARGNTIYFGEGSWLTVV.

At least ten counts were recorded for this clonotype. This sequence joins TRBV11-3 and TRBJ2-1; TRBD1 aligns across 7 bases. Germline CDR1 SGHNT, CDR2 YENEEA. J gave up 8 bases and V 5 bases, and 9 bases lay outside the gene matches. This CDR3 is 14 amino acids long. CDR3 amino acids: CASSPRTGLDEQFF. In DNA form, the CDR3 reads TGTGCCAGCAGCCCCCGGACAGGCTTAGATGAGCAGTTCTTC.

In its sample, this clonotype was seen a few times. CDR3 protein: CSARVDTTEAFF. The CDR3 DNA reads TGCAGTGCTAGGGTGGATACCACTGAAGCTTTCTTT. The chain combines TRBV20-1 with TRBJ1-1, with no clear D. This CDR3 has 12 residues. The germline V gene has CDR1 DFQATT and CDR2 SNEGSKA (reference sequence). Trimming stripped 3 bases from V and 4 bases from J, with 9 bases between.

The V gene is TRBV4-1, the J gene TRBJ1-1, with D possibly matching TRBD1 (5 bases). V lost 8 bases and J 0 bases, leaving 13 bases between the germline ends. Germline V gives CDR1 MGHRA, CDR2 YSYEKL. The CDR3 is 14 amino acids. This chain's CDR3 is CASARAGMNTEAFF. The CDR3 bases are TGCGCCAGCGCCAGGGCGGGGATGAACACTGAAGCTTTCTTT.

The chain carries TRBV23-1 and TRBJ2-5, with D tentatively TRBD2 (5 bases). TRBV23-1 is an ORF, with its function uncertain. Trimming removed 8 bases at V and 2 bases at J, with 12 bases between. The CDR3 runs to 13 residues. The CDR3 DNA follows: TGCGCCAGCCTGTCCCGGGATCAAGAGACCCAGTACTTC. Encoded protein: CASLSRDQETQYF.

The chain links TRBV7-8 to TRBJ1-1, with 9 bases lining up with TRBD1. CDR3 size: 15 residues. Unmatched junction bases numbered 9, after V lost 5 bases and J lost 5 bases. Germline V CDR1 and CDR2: SGHVS, FQNEAQ. The CDR3: CASSRTGGARTEAFF. As DNA, the CDR3 is TGTGCCAGCAGCAGAACAGGGGGCGCGAGGACTGAAGCTTTCTTT. The variable domain in full, completed from reference TRBV7-8 and TRBJ1-1, reads GAGVSQSPRYKVAKRGQDVALRCDPISGHVSLFWYQQALGQGPEFLTYFQNEAQLDKSGLPSDRFFAERPEGSVSTLKIQRTQQEDSAVYLCASSRTGGARTEAFFGQGTRLTVV.

This clonotype has a handful of counts. The chain carries TRBV11-1 and TRBJ1-2; D remains ambiguous. Trimming left V 8 bases short and J 0 bases short, with 16 bases between. The CDR3 sequence is 15 residues long. Per germline, CDR1 SGHAT and CDR2 FQDESV (reference sequence). This CDR3 reads CASGKHSRANYGYTF. In DNA form, the CDR3 reads TGTGCCAGCGGCAAACACAGCAGAGCTAACTATGGCTACACCTTC.

The table lists this clonotype with a few counts. The chain has TRBV5-1 and TRBJ2-7; TRBD1 matches 10 bases. With 0 bases clipped from V and 1 base from J, the junction kept 1 base outside the gene matches. The CDR3 is made up of 15 amino acids. Germline V gives CDR1 SGHRS, CDR2 YFSETQ. The CDR3: CASSLAGQGSYEQYF. CDR3 DNA: TGCGCCAGCAGCTTGGCGGGACAGGGGTCCTACGAGCAGTACTTC. The full variable domain, its missing parts supplied by reference TRBV5-1 and TRBJ2-7, is KAGVTQTPRYLIKTRGQQVTLSCSPISGHRSVSWYQQTPGQGLQFLFEYFSETQRNKGNFPGRFSGRQFSNSRSEMNVSTLELGDSALYLCASSLAGQGSYEQYFGPGTRLTVT.

The V gene is TRBV11-1, the J gene TRBJ2-7; TRBD2 agrees at 7 bases. The CDR3 spans 15 residues. The V segment lost 4 bases and the J segment 3 bases; nucleotides outside the gene matches: 9. Germline CDR1 SGHAT, CDR2 FQDESV (reference sequence). The CDR3 nucleotides are TGTGCCAGCAGCTCAGCGCCGCTAGCGGACTACGAGCAGTACTTC. Protein sequence: CASSSAPLADYEQYF. The full variable domain, its missing parts supplied by reference TRBV11-1 and TRBJ2-7, is EAEVAQSPRYKITEKSQAVAFWCDPISGHATLYWYRQILGQGPELLVQFQDESVVDDSQLPKDRFSAERLKGVDSTLKIQPAELGDSAMYLCASSSAPLADYEQYFGPGTRLTVT.

Only a few counts were recorded for this clonotype. J is TRBJ1-1 and V is TRBV20-1; 12 bases line up with TRBD1. This CDR3 contains 17 residues. In germline, CDR1 is DFQATT, CDR2 SNEGSKA (reference sequence). V lost 3 bases to trimming and J lost 0 bases; unmatched junction nucleotides: 8. CDR3 nucleotide sequence: TGCAGTGCTAGTAGGGACAGGGGGCTTTCTATGAACACTGAAGCTTTCTTT. Residues: CSASRDRGLSMNTEAFF.

This clonotype was observed at least ten times. The chain uses TRBV20-1 and TRBJ2-5; D is undetermined. The CDR3 totals 13 residues. Between the trimmed V and J ends, which lost 3 bases and 2 bases, there was a span of 10 bases. Per the germline V gene, CDR1 is DFQATT and CDR2 is SNEGSKA (reference sequence). The CDR3 nucleotides are TGCAGTGCTAGGTACGGCCTTCAAGAGACCCAGTACTTC. It translates to CSARYGLQETQYF.

The rearrangement links TRBV7-9 to TRBJ2-5; D may be TRBD1 or TRBD2 (6 bases each). This CDR3 region has 18 residues. Germline assignment: CDR1 SEHNR and CDR2 FQNEAQ (reference sequence). Trimming shortened V by 7 bases and J by 5 bases, and 29 bases separated the two germline ends. The CDR3 region has the DNA TGTGCCAGCACCAAAGGACGGAGGGACAAAAGGGCGGAGGAGACCCAGTACTTC. It codes for CASTKGRRDKRAEETQYF.

There are many counts of this clonotype. The chain uses TRBV4-2 and TRBJ2-3; 11 bases align to TRBD2. The germline V gene encodes CDR1 LGHNA and CDR2 YNFKEQ. The CDR3 extends over 15 amino acids. Trimming at V came to 4 bases and at J to 1 base, leaving 1 base not matched to a gene. The CDR3 loop is CASSLTSGGTDTQYF. As DNA, the CDR3 is TGTGCCAGCAGCCTGACTAGCGGGGGCACAGATACGCAGTATTTT.

This chain connects TRBV7-8 to TRBJ1-1, with 9 bases lining up with TRBD1. The germline V gene encodes CDR1 SGHVS and CDR2 FQNEAQ. V gave up 4 bases and J gave up 6 bases; unmatched junction bases: 6. The length of the CDR3 is 14 residues. CDR3 in DNA: TGTGCCAGCAGCTCTTGGGACAGGGTTGCTGAAGCTTTCTTT. Protein sequence: CASSSWDRVAEAFF.

This clonotype turned up a few times. This chain connects TRBV5-8 to TRBJ2-7; no reliable D call. Germline V gene lookup returns CDR1 SGHTS and CDR2 YDEGEE. V was pared by 1 base and J by 3 bases, with 14 bases between. The CDR3 contains 15 residues. CDR3 amino acids: CASSLHLGLLYEQYF. The DNA for the CDR3 is TGTGCCAGCAGCTTGCACTTGGGTCTACTCTACGAGCAGTACTTC.